Included here is one T cell receptor (beta chain) sequence, with context. This sample is part of a study of CD8 T cells in Susac syndrome. The CDR3 length is 15 residues. CDR1 and CDR2 from the germline V gene are MNHEY and SVGAGI. The ends lost 0 bases at V and 4 bases at J; junction bases unmatched: 4. CD8+ and CD4+ T cells from blood underwent TCR beta sequencing, which was carried out in a high-throughput format. An input of roughly 0.5 to 1 ug of RNA was subjected to reverse transcription using random hexamers. TCRdb reanalysed the immunoSEQ multiplex PCR reads using MiXCR and keeps one entry per CDR3 protein. The data contain about 430,000 distinct CDR3 sequences, approximately 85% of them seen just once; the ten biggest clones take up approximately 0.11%.

The receptor's source is a human donor with multiple sclerosis. Sequencing input: CD8+ T cells from PBMCs. V usage is TRBV6-5 and J usage is TRBJ2-7, with TRBD1 identical over 9 bases. The CDR3 nucleotides read TGTGCCAGCAGTTACTCCGGACAGGGGCAATACGAGCAGTACTTC. As protein: CASSYSGQGQYEQYF.